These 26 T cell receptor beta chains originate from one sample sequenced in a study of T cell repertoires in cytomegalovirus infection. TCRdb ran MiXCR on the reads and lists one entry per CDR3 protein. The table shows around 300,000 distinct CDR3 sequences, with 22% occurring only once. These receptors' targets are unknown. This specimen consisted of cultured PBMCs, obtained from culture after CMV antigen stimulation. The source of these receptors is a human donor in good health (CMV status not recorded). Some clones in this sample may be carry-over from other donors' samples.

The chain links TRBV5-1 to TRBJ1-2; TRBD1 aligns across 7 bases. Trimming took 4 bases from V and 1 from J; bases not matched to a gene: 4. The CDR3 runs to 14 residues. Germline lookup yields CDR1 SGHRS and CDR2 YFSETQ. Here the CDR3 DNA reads TGCGCCAGCAGCATGGGACAGAGTAACTATGGCTACACCTTC. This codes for CASSMGQSNYGYTF.

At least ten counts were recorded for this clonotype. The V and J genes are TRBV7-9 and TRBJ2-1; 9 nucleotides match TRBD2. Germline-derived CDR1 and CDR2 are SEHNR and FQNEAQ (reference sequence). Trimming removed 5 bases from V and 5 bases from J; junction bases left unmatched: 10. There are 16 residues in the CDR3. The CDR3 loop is CASSPRRLADHNEQFF. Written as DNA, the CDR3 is TGTGCCAGCAGCCCTCGAAGACTAGCGGATCACAATGAGCAGTTCTTC.

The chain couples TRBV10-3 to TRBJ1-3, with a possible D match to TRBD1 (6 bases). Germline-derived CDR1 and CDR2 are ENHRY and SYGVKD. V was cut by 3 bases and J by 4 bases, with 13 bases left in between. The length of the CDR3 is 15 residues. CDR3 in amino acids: CAISDTGKFGNTIYF. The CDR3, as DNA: TGTGCCATCAGTGACACAGGGAAGTTCGGAAACACCATATATTTT.

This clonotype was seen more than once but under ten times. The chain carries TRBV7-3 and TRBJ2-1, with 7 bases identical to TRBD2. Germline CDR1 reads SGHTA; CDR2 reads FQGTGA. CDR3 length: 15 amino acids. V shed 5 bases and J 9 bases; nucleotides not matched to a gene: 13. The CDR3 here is CASSPRSGVGSEQFF. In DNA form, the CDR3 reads TGTGCCAGCAGCCCTAGGAGCGGGGTGGGTTCTGAGCAGTTCTTC.

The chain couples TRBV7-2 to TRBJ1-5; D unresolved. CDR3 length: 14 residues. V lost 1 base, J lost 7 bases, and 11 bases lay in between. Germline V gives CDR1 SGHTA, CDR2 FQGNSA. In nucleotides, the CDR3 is TGTGCCAGCAGCTTAGACCGAGGCGGGCAGCCCCAGCATTTT. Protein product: CASSLDRGGQPQHF.

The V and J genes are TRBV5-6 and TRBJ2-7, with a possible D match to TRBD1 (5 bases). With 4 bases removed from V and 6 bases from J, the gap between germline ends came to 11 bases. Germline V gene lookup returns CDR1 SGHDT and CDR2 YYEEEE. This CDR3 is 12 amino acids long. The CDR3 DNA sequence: TGTGCCAGCAGCCCGCAGGGTGGCGAGCAGTACTTC. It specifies CASSPQGGEQYF.

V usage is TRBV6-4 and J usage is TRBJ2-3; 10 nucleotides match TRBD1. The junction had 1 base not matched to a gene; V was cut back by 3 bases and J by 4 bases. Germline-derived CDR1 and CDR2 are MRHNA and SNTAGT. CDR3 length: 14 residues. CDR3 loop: CASSEGQGSDTQYF. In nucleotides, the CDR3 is TGTGCCAGCAGTGAGGGACAGGGGTCAGATACGCAGTATTTT.

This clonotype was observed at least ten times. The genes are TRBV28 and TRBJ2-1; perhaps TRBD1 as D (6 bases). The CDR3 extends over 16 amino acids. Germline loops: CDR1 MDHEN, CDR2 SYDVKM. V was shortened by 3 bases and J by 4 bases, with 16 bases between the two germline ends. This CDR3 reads CASSFLRMGHYNEQFF. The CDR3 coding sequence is TGTGCCAGCAGTTTCCTCAGGATGGGACATTACAATGAGCAGTTCTTC.

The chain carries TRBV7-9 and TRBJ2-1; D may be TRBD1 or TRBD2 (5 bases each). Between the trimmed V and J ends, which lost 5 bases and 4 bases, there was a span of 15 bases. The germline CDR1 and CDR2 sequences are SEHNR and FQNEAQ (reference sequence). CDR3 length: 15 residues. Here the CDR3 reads CASSPGRRGYNEQFF. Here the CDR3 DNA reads TGTGCCAGCAGCCCAGGGAGACGGGGATACAATGAGCAGTTCTTC.

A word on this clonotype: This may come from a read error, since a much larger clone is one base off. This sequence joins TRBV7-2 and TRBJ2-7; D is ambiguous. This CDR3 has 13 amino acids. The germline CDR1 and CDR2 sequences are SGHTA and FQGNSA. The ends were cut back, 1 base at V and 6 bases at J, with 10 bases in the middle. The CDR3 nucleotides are TGTGCCAGCAGCTTAGTTCCGAGAACCGAGCAGTACGTC. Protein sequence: CASSLVPRTEQYV.

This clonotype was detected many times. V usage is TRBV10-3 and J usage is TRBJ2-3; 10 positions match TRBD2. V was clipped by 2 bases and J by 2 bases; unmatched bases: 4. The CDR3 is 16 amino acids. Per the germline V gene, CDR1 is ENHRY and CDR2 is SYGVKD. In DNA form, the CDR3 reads TGTGCCATCAGTGAGCCAGCGGGAGGGCACACAGATACGCAGTATTTT. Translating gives CAISEPAGGHTDTQYF.

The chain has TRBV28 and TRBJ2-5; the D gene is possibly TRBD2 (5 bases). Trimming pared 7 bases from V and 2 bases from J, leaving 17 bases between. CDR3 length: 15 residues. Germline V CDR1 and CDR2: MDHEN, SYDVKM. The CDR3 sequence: CASTLEGNKQETQYF. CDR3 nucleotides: TGTGCCAGCACCCTAGAGGGTAATAAGCAAGAGACCCAGTACTTC. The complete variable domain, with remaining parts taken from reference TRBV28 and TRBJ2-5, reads DVKVTQSSRYLVKRTGEKVFLECVQDMDHENMFWYRQDPGLGLRLIYFSYDVKMKEKGDIPEGYSVSREKKERFSLILESASTNQTSMYLCASTLEGNKQETQYFGPGTRLLVL.

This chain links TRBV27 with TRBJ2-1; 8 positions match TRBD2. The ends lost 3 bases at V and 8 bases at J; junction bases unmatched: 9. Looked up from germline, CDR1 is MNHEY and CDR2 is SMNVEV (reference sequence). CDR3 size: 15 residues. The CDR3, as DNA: TGTGCCAGCAGTTTCTCCCCCCCGACTAGCGATGAGCAGTTCTTC. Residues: CASSFSPPTSDEQFF.

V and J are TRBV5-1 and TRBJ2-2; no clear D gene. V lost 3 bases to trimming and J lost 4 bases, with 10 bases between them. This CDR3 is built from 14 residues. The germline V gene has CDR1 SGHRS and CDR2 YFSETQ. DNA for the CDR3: TGCGCCAGCAGCTCCCAACCGATCACCGGGGAGCTGTTTTTT. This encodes CASSSQPITGELFF.

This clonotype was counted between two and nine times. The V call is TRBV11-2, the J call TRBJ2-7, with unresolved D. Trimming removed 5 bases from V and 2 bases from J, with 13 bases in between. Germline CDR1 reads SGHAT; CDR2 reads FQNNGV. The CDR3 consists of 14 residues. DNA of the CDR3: TGTGCCAGCAGCACAGACAATTTACCCTACGAGCAGTACGTC. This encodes CASSTDNLPYEQYV.

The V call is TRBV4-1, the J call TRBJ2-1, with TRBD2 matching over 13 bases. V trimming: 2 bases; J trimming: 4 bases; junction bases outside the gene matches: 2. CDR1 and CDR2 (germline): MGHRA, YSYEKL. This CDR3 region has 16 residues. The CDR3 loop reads CASSQLGLAGYNEQFF. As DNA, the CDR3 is TGCGCCAGCAGCCAATTGGGACTAGCGGGATACAATGAGCAGTTCTTC.

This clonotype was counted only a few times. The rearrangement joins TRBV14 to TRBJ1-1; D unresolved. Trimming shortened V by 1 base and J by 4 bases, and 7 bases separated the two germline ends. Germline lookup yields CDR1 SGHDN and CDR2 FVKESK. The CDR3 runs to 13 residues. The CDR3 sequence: CASSQGVGTEAFF. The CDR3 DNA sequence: TGTGCCAGCAGCCAAGGGGTGGGCACTGAAGCTTTCTTT.

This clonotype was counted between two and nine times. DNA of the CDR3: TGTGCCAGCAGGCCCGTTAATTTCCTTCGCACAGATACGCAGTATTTT. This sequence encodes CASRPVNFLRTDTQYF. This rearrangement joins TRBV7-9 to TRBJ2-3; D uncertain. Germline-derived CDR1 and CDR2 are SEHNR and FQNEAQ (reference sequence). The CDR3 is made up of 16 amino acids. V was shortened by 6 bases and J by 1 base, with 17 bases between the two germline ends.

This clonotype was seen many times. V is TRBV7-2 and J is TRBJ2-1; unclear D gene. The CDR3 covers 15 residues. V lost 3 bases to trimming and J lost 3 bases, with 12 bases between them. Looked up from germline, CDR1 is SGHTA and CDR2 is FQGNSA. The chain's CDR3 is CASSFRWQVYNEQFF. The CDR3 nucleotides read TGTGCCAGCAGCTTTCGGTGGCAGGTCTACAATGAGCAGTTCTTC.

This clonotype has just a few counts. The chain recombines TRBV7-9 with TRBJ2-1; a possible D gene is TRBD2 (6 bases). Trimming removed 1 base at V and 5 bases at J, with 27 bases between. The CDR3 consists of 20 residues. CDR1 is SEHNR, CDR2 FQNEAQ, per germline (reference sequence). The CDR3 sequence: CASSLGPRTYGGASHNEQFF. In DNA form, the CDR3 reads TGTGCCAGCAGCTTAGGTCCCCGGACATACGGGGGAGCCTCACACAATGAGCAGTTCTTC.

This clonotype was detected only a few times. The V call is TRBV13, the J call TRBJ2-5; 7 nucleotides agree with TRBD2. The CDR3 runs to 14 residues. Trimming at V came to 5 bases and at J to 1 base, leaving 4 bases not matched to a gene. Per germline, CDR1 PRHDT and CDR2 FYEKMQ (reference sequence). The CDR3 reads CASSESSGQETQYF. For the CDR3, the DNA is TGTGCCAGCAGCGAATCTAGCGGCCAAGAGACCCAGTACTTC.

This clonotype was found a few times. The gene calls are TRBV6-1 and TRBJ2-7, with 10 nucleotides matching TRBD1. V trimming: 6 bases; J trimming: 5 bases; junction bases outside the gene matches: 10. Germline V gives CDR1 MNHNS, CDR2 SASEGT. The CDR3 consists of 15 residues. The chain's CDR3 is CASRPDGQGVDEQYF. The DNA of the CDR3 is TGTGCCAGCAGACCCGATGGACAGGGGGTCGACGAGCAGTACTTC.

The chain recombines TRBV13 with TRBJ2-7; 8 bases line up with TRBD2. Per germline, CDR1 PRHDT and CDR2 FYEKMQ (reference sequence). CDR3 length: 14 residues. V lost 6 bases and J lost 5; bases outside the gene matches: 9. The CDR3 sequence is CASRTRTSSHEQYF. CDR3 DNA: TGTGCCAGCAGAACACGGACTAGCAGCCACGAGCAGTACTTC.

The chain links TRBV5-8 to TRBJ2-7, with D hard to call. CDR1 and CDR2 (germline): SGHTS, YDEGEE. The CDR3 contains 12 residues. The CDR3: CASSLPAYEQYV. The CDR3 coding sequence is TGTGCCAGCAGCTTGCCGGCCTATGAGCAGTACGTC.

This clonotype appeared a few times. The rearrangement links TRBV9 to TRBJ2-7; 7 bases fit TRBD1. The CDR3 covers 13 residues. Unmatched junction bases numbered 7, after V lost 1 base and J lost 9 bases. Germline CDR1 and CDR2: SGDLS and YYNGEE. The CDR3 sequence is CASSVNSAGGQYF. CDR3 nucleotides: TGTGCCAGCAGCGTAAACTCCGCAGGGGGGCAGTACTTC.

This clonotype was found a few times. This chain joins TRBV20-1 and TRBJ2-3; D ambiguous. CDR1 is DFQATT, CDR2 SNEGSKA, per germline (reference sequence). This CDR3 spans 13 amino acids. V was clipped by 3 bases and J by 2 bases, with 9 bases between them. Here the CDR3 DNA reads TGCAGTGCTAGTGCCAGGACCACAGATACGCAGTATTTT. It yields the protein CSASARTTDTQYF.